Below, 22 T cell receptor beta chains from the same sample are listed, as sequenced in a study of blood T cell repertoires in COVID-19. Some clones are missing from TCRdb's copy, which holds only in-frame ones; the method was immunoSEQ multiplex PCR. The data contain some 240,000 clones, over 75% of them singletons. Sequencing was done on a sample of peripheral blood. Source of these receptors: a woman aged 70-85 years with COVID-19, enrolled during active disease.

This chain links TRBV7-2 with TRBJ2-7; D perhaps matches TRBD2 (6 bases). The CDR3 has 13 amino acids. Germline V CDR1 and CDR2: SGHTA, FQGNSA. The germline V and J ends were trimmed by 3 bases and 5 bases, with 11 bases remaining between them. The CDR3 DNA sequence: TGTGCCAGCAGCTTCCCGGGGGAAGACGAGCAGTACTTC. Protein sequence: CASSFPGEDEQYF.

The V and J genes are TRBV9 and TRBJ2-1; D perhaps matches TRBD2 (7 bases). CDR1 SGDLS and CDR2 YYNGEE come from the germline V gene. This CDR3 contains 14 residues. The ends were cut back, 4 bases at V and 8 bases at J, with 16 bases in the middle. CDR3 residues: CASSPGGGYDEQFF. In nucleotides, the CDR3 is TGTGCCAGCAGCCCTGGCGGGGGCTATGATGAGCAGTTCTTC.

The chain uses TRBV3-1 (or the pseudogene TRBV3-2) and TRBJ1-6; TRBD1 aligns across 8 bases. Trimming took 1 base from V and 9 from J; bases not matched to a gene: 2. This CDR3 region has 14 residues. Germline V gene lookup returns CDR1 LGHDT and CDR2 YNNKEL (reference sequence). The CDR3 reads CASSQVTGASPLHF. DNA of the CDR3: TGTGCCAGCAGCCAAGTGACAGGGGCTTCACCCCTCCACTTT.

The chain uses TRBV11-3 and TRBJ1-5; D may be TRBD1 (5 bases). The CDR3 contains 14 residues. Germline loops: CDR1 SGHNT, CDR2 YENEEA. Trimming removed 4 bases from V and 6 bases from J, with 13 bases in between. The chain's CDR3 is CASSSGGTGQPQHF. The CDR3 DNA follows: TGTGCCAGCAGCTCTGGGGGGACGGGTCAGCCCCAGCATTTT.

The chain combines TRBV6-6 with TRBJ1-2; 10 bases match TRBD1. J was trimmed by 5 bases and V by 8 bases; bases with no gene match: 14. Germline values: CDR1 MNHNY, CDR2 SVGAGI (reference sequence). This CDR3 has 16 amino acids. The CDR3 nucleotides are TGTGCCAGCTCCCCCCGGCGGGACAGGGGTATTTATGGCTACACCTTC. Encoded protein: CASSPRRDRGIYGYTF.

This clone was observed a single time. The genes are TRBV7-9 and TRBJ1-5; 9 nucleotides match TRBD1. The CDR3 totals 14 residues. Per the germline V gene, CDR1 is SEHNR and CDR2 is FQNEAQ (reference sequence). Losses at the gene ends were 5 bases for V and 4 bases for J; bases not matched to a gene: 3. CDR3 sequence reads: CASSTTGGNQPQHF. The CDR3 coding sequence is TGTGCCAGCAGCACGACAGGGGGGAATCAGCCCCAGCATTTT.

J is TRBJ2-3 and V is TRBV7-9; no definite D call. This CDR3 comprises 13 residues. V lost 5 bases, J lost 5 bases, and 11 bases lay in between. CDR1 SEHNR and CDR2 FQNEAQ come from the germline V gene (reference sequence). The DNA of the CDR3 is TGTGCCAGCAGCGGAGAGGCCCTAGATACGCAGTATTTT. This codes for CASSGEALDTQYF.

As to this clone: Other DNA sequences in the sample encode the same CDR3. The J gene is TRBJ2-1, the V gene TRBV7-2, with 8 bases that match TRBD2. Germline V lookup: CDR1 SGHTA, CDR2 FQGNSA. V lost 0 bases to trimming and J lost 4 bases; unmatched junction nucleotides: 5. The CDR3 spans 16 residues. This CDR3 is CASSLAGTRGYNEQFF. The CDR3 DNA sequence: TGTGCCAGCAGCTTAGCTGGGACTAGAGGTTACAATGAGCAGTTCTTC.

The V gene is TRBV6-5, the J gene TRBJ1-2; TRBD1 matches 7 bases. The germline V gene encodes CDR1 MNHEY and CDR2 SVGAGI. V was pared by 0 bases and J by 8 bases, with 3 bases of the junction left unmatched. This CDR3 region has 13 residues. Here the CDR3 reads CASSYSAGGGYTF. As DNA, the CDR3 is TGTGCCAGCAGTTACTCGGCAGGGGGGGGCTACACCTTC.

V is TRBV3-1 (or the pseudogene TRBV3-2) and J is TRBJ1-1, with unresolved D. Trimming left V 4 bases short and J 5 bases short, with 17 bases between. CDR1 and CDR2 (germline): LGHDT, YNNKEL (reference sequence). The CDR3 sequence is 15 residues long. CDR3 residues: CASSPMGRVGTEAFF. In DNA form, the CDR3 reads TGTGCCAGCAGCCCCATGGGGAGGGTGGGGACTGAAGCTTTCTTT.

This clone was observed once. The V call is TRBV2, the J call TRBJ2-1, with 11 nucleotides matching TRBD1. The CDR3 spans 17 residues. The J segment lost 6 bases and the V segment lost 6 bases, leaving 13 bases of the junction unmatched. Germline V gene data show CDR1 as SNHLY and CDR2 as FYNNEI. The chain's CDR3 is CASRELSGTGGFNEQFF. As DNA, the CDR3 is TGTGCCAGCAGGGAACTCTCCGGGACAGGGGGTTTCAATGAGCAGTTCTTC.

The gene calls are TRBV5-1 and TRBJ2-7; D perhaps matches TRBD2 (5 bases). The V and J ends lost 0 bases and 2 bases respectively, with 12 bases between them. Germline CDR1 and CDR2: SGHRS and YFSETQ. This CDR3 region has 15 residues. The CDR3 is CASSLDGSGAYEQYF. In nucleotides, the CDR3 is TGCGCCAGCAGCTTGGATGGCAGCGGTGCCTACGAGCAGTACTTC.

The chain uses TRBV6-5 and TRBJ1-5, with a tentative D call TRBD1 (5 bases). The V end lost 3 bases, the J end lost 6 bases, and 12 bases lay between the germline ends. CDR3 size: 14 residues. From germline, CDR1 is MNHEY and CDR2 SVGAGI. The CDR3 region is CASSYGGDSQPQHF. Written as DNA, the CDR3 is TGTGCCAGCAGTTATGGGGGGGATAGTCAGCCCCAGCATTTT.

The chain is built from TRBV14 and TRBJ2-1; 7 positions agree with TRBD2. The V gene's germline CDR1 is SGHDN and CDR2 FVKESK. J was trimmed by 9 bases and V by 4 bases; bases with no gene match: 3. The CDR3 has 12 residues. CDR3 amino acids: CASSPSGGEQFF. The CDR3 bases are TGTGCCAGCAGCCCTAGCGGAGGTGAGCAGTTCTTC.

V is TRBV2 and J is TRBJ1-5; possibly TRBD1 for D (6 bases). Germline-derived CDR1 and CDR2 are SNHLY and FYNNEI. The CDR3 is 13 residues long. V was shortened by 6 bases and J by 6 bases, with 12 bases between the two germline ends. CDR3 amino acids: CASRREGVQPQHF. DNA for the CDR3: TGTGCCAGCAGGAGGGAGGGGGTTCAGCCCCAGCATTTT.

The V call is TRBV19, the J call TRBJ1-6, with 9 positions matching TRBD1. With V trimmed by 5 bases and J by 7 bases, 6 bases remained unmatched. The germline V gene encodes CDR1 LNHDA and CDR2 SQIVND (reference sequence). This CDR3 is 15 amino acids long. The CDR3 coding sequence is TGTGCCAGTAGTCCCGGGACAGGGTTGAATTCACCCCTCCACTTT. Its translation: CASSPGTGLNSPLHF.

The J gene is TRBJ1-6, the V gene TRBV6-1; 7 nucleotides match TRBD1. This CDR3 comprises 17 residues. Losses at the gene ends were 3 bases for V and 0 bases for J; bases not matched to a gene: 5. Germline V gene sequence: CDR1 MNHNS, CDR2 SASEGT. The CDR3 loop is CASSDRQGTSYNSPLHF. The CDR3 DNA reads as TGTGCCAGCAGTGACCGACAGGGAACCTCCTATAATTCACCCCTCCACTTT.

The gene calls are TRBV5-1 and TRBJ2-7; tentative D call: TRBD2 (5 bases). Germline V CDR1 and CDR2: SGHRS, YFSETQ. Trimming left V 5 bases short and J 0 bases short, with 9 bases between. There are 13 residues in the CDR3. CDR3 DNA sequence: TGCGCCAGCAGGGACTCGAGCTCCTACGAGCAGTACTTC. Translation: CASRDSSSYEQYF.

V and J are TRBV6-5 and TRBJ2-7; a weak D match, TRBD1 (5 bases). The V gene's germline CDR1 is MNHEY and CDR2 SVGAGI. The CDR3 covers 13 residues. V was cut by 6 bases and J by 3 bases, with 12 bases left in between. The CDR3 protein is CASRGAEFYEQYF. CDR3 nucleotide sequence: TGTGCCAGCAGAGGGGCTGAATTCTACGAGCAGTACTTC.

The chain is built from TRBV13 and TRBJ2-2, with a tentative D call TRBD1 (5 bases). The CDR3 is 15 residues long. Germline CDR1 and CDR2: PRHDT and FYEKMQ (reference sequence). V was clipped by 5 bases and J by 4 bases, with 14 bases between them. The CDR3 bases are TGTGCCAGCAGCGCCCGAGACAGTTTCACCGGGGAGCTGTTTTTT. Translation: CASSARDSFTGELFF.

V usage is TRBV7-2 and J usage is TRBJ1-5; the D gene is possibly TRBD1 (6 bases). Germline V gene data show CDR1 as SGHTA and CDR2 as FQGNSA. This CDR3 has 14 residues. Trimming took 1 base from V and 6 from J, leaving 10 bases between them. The CDR3 sequence is CASSLDRVGQPQHF. CDR3 DNA: TGTGCCAGCAGCTTAGACAGGGTCGGTCAGCCCCAGCATTTT.

V usage is TRBV9 and J usage is TRBJ1-4, with 7 bases that match TRBD1. The CDR3 contains 14 residues. Germline V CDR1 and CDR2: SGDLS, YYNGEE. The ends lost 0 bases at V and 8 bases at J; junction bases unmatched: 4. For the CDR3, the DNA is TGTGCCAGCAGCGTAGGGACAGGTCTGGAAAAACTGTTTTTT. This encodes CASSVGTGLEKLFF.